The 27 T cell receptor beta chains below all came from one sample that was sequenced in a study of blood T cell repertoires in COVID-19 (TCRdb year 2020). The protocol used for the library was the immunoSEQ multiplex PCR assay. TCRdb re-hosts the immuneACCESS table, in-frame sequences only. Its copies lack some clones; in the studies checked, an unresolved V gene accounts for under half of them, and the cause for the rest is not known. The sample contains 350,000 to 500,000 clones, around nine tenths of them found a single time. 0.75% to 0.85% of the sample is held by the ten biggest clonotypes. Sequenced input: peripheral blood. These receptors all stem from a man aged 18 to 35 with COVID-19, enrolled during active disease.

V gene TRBV28 combines with J gene TRBJ1-2, with D perhaps TRBD1 (6 bases). Germline V gene lookup returns CDR1 MDHEN and CDR2 SYDVKM. The V end was cut by 11 bases, the J end by 4 bases, with 14 bases between. The CDR3 has 12 residues. CDR3 coding DNA: TGTGCCCTTTCACAGGGCGGCTATGGCTACACCTTC. It yields the protein CALSQGGYGYTF.

The rearrangement links TRBV6-1 to TRBJ1-2; D not resolved. The germline gives CDR1 MNHNS, CDR2 SASEGT. Trimming removed 1 base from V and 1 base from J, with 4 bases in between. The CDR3 length is 13 residues. The CDR3 DNA reads as TGTGCCAGCAGTGAAGACAGTAACTATGGCTACACCTTC. Translation: CASSEDSNYGYTF.

Here the CDR3 DNA reads TGTGCCAGCAGTCCGCTAGCGGATACCGGGGAGCTGTTTTTT. This codes for CASSPLADTGELFF. V is TRBV6-4 and J is TRBJ2-2, with 7 bases lining up with TRBD2. J was trimmed by 5 bases and V by 5 bases; bases with no gene match: 5. This CDR3 region has 14 residues. Germline V gene data show CDR1 as MRHNA and CDR2 as SNTAGT.

The count of this clone is one. The rearrangement joins TRBV24-1 to TRBJ2-5; D may be TRBD2 (6 bases). CDR3 length equals 15 residues. Trimming took 3 bases from V and 2 from J, leaving 12 bases between them. Germline V lookup: CDR1 KGHDR, CDR2 SFDVKD. CDR3 coding DNA: TGTGCCACCAGTGATCACGGGACTCTTCAAGAGACCCAGTACTTC. Its translation is CATSDHGTLQETQYF.

The chain recombines TRBV28 with TRBJ1-6; TRBD1 might be the D (5 bases). This CDR3 has 14 amino acids. Trimming removed 6 bases at V and 0 bases at J, with 6 bases between. Germline-derived CDR1 and CDR2 are MDHEN and SYDVKM. For the CDR3, the DNA is TGTGCCAGCAGCAGGGCCTCCTATAATTCACCCCTCCACTTT. Protein: CASSRASYNSPLHF. The entire variable domain, with the rest obtained from reference TRBV28 and TRBJ1-6, is as follows: DVKVTQSSRYLVKRTGEKVFLECVQDMDHENMFWYRQDPGLGLRLIYFSYDVKMKEKGDIPEGYSVSREKKERFSLILESASTNQTSMYLCASSRASYNSPLHFGNGTRLTVT.

The chain couples TRBV29-1 to TRBJ2-1; 10 nucleotides agree with TRBD2. The germline CDR1 and CDR2 sequences are SQVTM and ANQGSEA. The CDR3 totals 13 residues. V lost 6 bases, J lost 9 bases, and 8 bases stayed unmatched. CDR3 region: CSVKGTSASEQFF. The CDR3, as DNA: TGCAGCGTCAAAGGGACTAGCGCAAGTGAGCAGTTCTTC.

The gene calls are TRBV27 and TRBJ1-1, with a possible D match to TRBD1 (6 bases). The CDR3 is 13 residues long. Germline CDR1 MNHEY, CDR2 SMNVEV (reference sequence). The germline V and J ends were trimmed by 5 bases and 2 bases, with 9 bases remaining between them. The CDR3 nucleotides read TGTGCCAGCAGTGGGGACATCAACACTGAAGCTTTCTTT. Protein sequence: CASSGDINTEAFF.

The chain is built from TRBV19 and TRBJ2-1; TRBD2 agrees at 8 bases. J was trimmed by 4 bases and V by 8 bases; bases with no gene match: 7. CDR1 and CDR2 from the germline V gene are LNHDA and SQIVND (reference sequence). The CDR3 is 14 residues long. CDR3 sequence (DNA): TGTGCCAGTGCTACTAGCGGCCAATACAATGAGCAGTTCTTC. Translation gives CASATSGQYNEQFF.

The J gene is TRBJ2-1, the V gene TRBV30, with 9 positions matching TRBD2. CDR1 is GTSNPN, CDR2 SVGIG, per germline (reference sequence). V shed 0 bases, J shed 9 bases, and the junction held 9 bases outside the gene matches. The length of the CDR3 is 15 residues. This chain's CDR3 is CAWSVGRAGGSEQFF. The CDR3 DNA reads as TGTGCCTGGAGTGTAGGTCGGGCGGGAGGGAGTGAGCAGTTCTTC.

This chain connects TRBV19 to TRBJ1-3; D possibly corresponds to TRBD1 (5 bases). CDR1 LNHDA and CDR2 SQIVND come from the germline V gene (reference sequence). This CDR3 is built from 16 residues. V was shortened by 3 bases and J by 4 bases, with 16 bases between the two germline ends. The CDR3 DNA is TGTGCCAGTAGTATTTCGGGTTCGCAGGGAGGAAACACCATATATTTT. Its translation is CASSISGSQGGNTIYF.

The rearrangement links TRBV6-5 to TRBJ2-2; unclear D gene. The length of the CDR3 is 14 residues. V was cut by 4 bases and J by 1 base, with 7 bases left in between. Germline assignment: CDR1 MNHEY and CDR2 SVGAGI. The CDR3 nucleotides are TGTGCCAGCAGTTGGTACATGAACACCGGGGAGCTGTTTTTT. Protein: CASSWYMNTGELFF.

J is TRBJ2-7 and V is TRBV6-5; 9 bases line up with TRBD2. V was clipped by 6 bases and J by 0 bases; unmatched bases: 3. This CDR3 region has 14 residues. Per germline, CDR1 MNHEY and CDR2 SVGAGI. The chain's CDR3 is CASRRTSASYEQYF. The CDR3 region has the DNA TGTGCCAGCAGAAGGACTAGCGCCTCCTACGAGCAGTACTTC.

The chain employs TRBV9 and TRBJ2-7; tentatively, D is TRBD2 (5 bases). Trimming removed 4 bases from V and 6 bases from J, with 20 bases in between. Germline assignment: CDR1 SGDLS and CDR2 YYNGEE. The CDR3 runs 15 residues. The CDR3, as DNA: TGTGCCAGCAGCCCGAGGACTCATCCCGAGGGCGAGCAGTACTTC. Translated: CASSPRTHPEGEQYF.

The V call is TRBV11-1, the J call TRBJ2-5; TRBD1 matches at 7 bases. The junction had 4 bases not matched to a gene; V was cut back by 2 bases and J by 1 base. Germline V gene lookup returns CDR1 SGHAT and CDR2 FQDESV (reference sequence). The CDR3 loop spans 15 amino acids. The CDR3 bases are TGTGCCAGCAGCTTATCGGGGACAGTCCAAGAGACCCAGTACTTC. Amino acid sequence: CASSLSGTVQETQYF.

This chain connects TRBV7-8 to TRBJ2-1; possibly TRBD2 for D (6 bases). This CDR3 spans 15 amino acids. Trimming stripped 1 base from V and 4 bases from J, with 11 bases between. CDR1 is SGHVS, CDR2 FQNEAQ, per germline. CDR3 DNA sequence: TGTGCCAGCAGCTTAGGACGGGACTTGTACAATGAGCAGTTCTTC. Protein: CASSLGRDLYNEQFF. The complete variable domain, with remaining parts taken from reference TRBV7-8 and TRBJ2-1, reads GAGVSQSPRYKVAKRGQDVALRCDPISGHVSLFWYQQALGQGPEFLTYFQNEAQLDKSGLPSDRFFAERPEGSVSTLKIQRTQQEDSAVYLCASSLGRDLYNEQFFGPGTRLTVL.

This clone was observed a handful of times. The chain links TRBV19 to TRBJ1-5, with TRBD1 matching 10 bases. V lost 7 bases, J lost 7 bases, and 13 bases stayed unmatched. The germline V gene has CDR1 LNHDA and CDR2 SQIVND (reference sequence). The CDR3 has 16 residues. This CDR3 reads CASTARDRGWGQPQHF. The CDR3 DNA is TGTGCCAGTACGGCCCGGGACAGGGGATGGGGCCAGCCCCAGCATTTT.

This clone appeared a single time. The CDR3, as DNA: TGTGCCAGCAGCTGGGGCGGAAGCTCCTACAATGAGCAGTTCTTC. This translates into CASSWGGSSYNEQFF. This chain connects TRBV7-9 to TRBJ2-1, with a possible D match to TRBD1 (5 bases). CDR1 is SEHNR and CDR2 is FQNEAQ in the germline V gene (reference sequence). The CDR3 spans 15 residues. V was clipped by 4 bases and J by 0 bases, with 10 bases between them.

The chain uses TRBV27 and TRBJ2-5; 14 bases align to TRBD2. CDR1 is MNHEY, CDR2 SMNVEV, per germline (reference sequence). This CDR3 has 16 residues. V was pared by 5 bases and J by 4 bases, with 6 bases of the junction left unmatched. This chain's CDR3 is CASSPPGLAGVETQYF. The CDR3 DNA is TGTGCCAGCAGTCCACCGGGACTAGCGGGAGTAGAGACCCAGTACTTC.

The chain uses TRBV4-1 and TRBJ2-1; 8 bases line up with TRBD2. The CDR3 is 17 residues long. Germline lookup yields CDR1 MGHRA and CDR2 YSYEKL. V lost 1 base and J lost 1; bases outside the gene matches: 6. Here the CDR3 reads CASSQVFSGASYNEQFF. The CDR3 region has the DNA TGCGCCAGCAGCCAAGTTTTTAGCGGGGCTTCCTACAATGAGCAGTTCTTC.

Many counts were recorded for this clone. The rearrangement uses TRBV30 and TRBJ1-1; 9 nucleotides align to TRBD1. The CDR3 has 15 amino acids. From germline, CDR1 is GTSNPN and CDR2 SVGIG (reference sequence). With V trimmed by 2 bases and J by 4 bases, 8 bases remained unmatched. CDR3 amino acids: CAWSPGTGLITEAFF. DNA of the CDR3: TGTGCCTGGAGTCCCGGGACAGGGTTGATCACTGAAGCTTTCTTT.

A few counts support this clone. This chain connects TRBV6-5 to TRBJ1-6; 10 bases fit TRBD1. Germline loops: CDR1 MNHEY, CDR2 SVGAGI. Unmatched junction bases numbered 4, after V lost 6 bases and J lost 5 bases. CDR3 length equals 15 residues. Here the CDR3 DNA reads TGTGCCAGCAGACCCGACAGGGGGCATAATTCACCCCTCCACTTT. Protein sequence: CASRPDRGHNSPLHF.

This chain joins TRBV7-2 and TRBJ2-7, with a tentative D call TRBD1 (6 bases). The CDR3 covers 15 residues. Germline V gives CDR1 SGHTA, CDR2 FQGNSA. Trimming removed 1 base at V and 2 bases at J, with 12 bases between. The chain's CDR3 is CASSLDRDTTYEQYF. The CDR3 DNA sequence: TGTGCCAGCAGCTTAGATCGGGACACGACCTACGAGCAGTACTTC.

The chain uses TRBV7-9 and TRBJ2-7; weak D call: TRBD1 (5 bases). CDR1 is SEHNR, CDR2 FQNEAQ, per germline (reference sequence). The CDR3 spans 12 residues. Trimming removed 4 bases at V and 7 bases at J, with 11 bases between. The CDR3 loop is CASSSLTEEQYF. The CDR3 nucleotides read TGTGCCAGCAGCTCCCTGACAGAGGAGCAGTACTTC. Full variable domain (rest looked up from reference TRBV7-9 and TRBJ2-7): DTGVSQNPRHKITKRGQNVTFRCDPISEHNRLYWYRQTLGQGPEFLTYFQNEAQLEKSRLLSDRFSAERPKGSFSTLEIQRTEQGDSAMYLCASSSLTEEQYFGPGTRLTVT.

Here the CDR3 DNA reads TGTGCCAGCAGTATGAGTACGAATTACGAGCAGTACTTC. This encodes CASSMSTNYEQYF. The chain is built from TRBV5-5 and TRBJ2-7; no clear D. The germline V gene has CDR1 SGHKS and CDR2 YYEKEE (reference sequence). Trimming pared 5 bases from V and 4 bases from J, leaving 13 bases between. The CDR3 is 13 residues long.

This clone was picked up one time. The V call is TRBV5-1, the J call TRBJ2-3, with 7 bases that match TRBD2. J lost 2 bases, V lost 1 base, and 4 bases had no gene match. Per germline, CDR1 SGHRS and CDR2 YFSETQ. The CDR3 is made up of 15 amino acids. The CDR3 sequence is CASSLWGGVTDTQYF. For the CDR3, the DNA is TGCGCCAGCAGCTTGTGGGGAGGGGTCACAGATACGCAGTATTTT.

The chain recombines TRBV3-1 (or the pseudogene TRBV3-2) with TRBJ1-2, with TRBD1 as a possible D gene (5 bases). CDR1 is LGHDT and CDR2 is YNNKEL in the germline V gene (reference sequence). V was clipped by 1 base and J by 4 bases, with 7 bases between them. The CDR3 is 13 amino acids. The DNA of the CDR3 is TGTGCCAGCAGCCAAGCCAGGGCCTATGGCTACACCTTC. This codes for CASSQARAYGYTF.

The rearrangement joins TRBV24-1 to TRBJ2-1, with 9 bases fitting TRBD2. The CDR3 sequence is 16 residues long. The V and J ends lost 0 bases and 6 bases, in that order; junction bases with no gene match: 5. Germline V lookup: CDR1 KGHDR, CDR2 SFDVKD. CDR3 in amino acids: CATSDLQFSGSNEQFF. CDR3 in DNA: TGTGCCACCAGTGATTTGCAATTTAGCGGGAGCAATGAGCAGTTCTTC.